There are a few counts of the clone carrying this T cell receptor (beta chain). Its target is not known. The data stem from a study of blood T cells in healthy people across ages. Notes on the study in general: When set beside aged donors, long-lived donors presented more naive CD4+ cells and higher diversity.

V was pared by 4 bases and J by 3 bases, with 17 bases of the junction left unmatched. CDR3 length equals 18 residues. Germline CDR1 SGHKS, CDR2 YYEKEE (reference sequence). A second roughly 7 to 12 cycle PCR used barcoded and J-beta primers. TCRdb re-called the 5' RACE reads through MiXCR, storing one row per CDR3 protein. The data show roughly 1,500,000 distinct CDR3 sequences, 30% to 40% seen once. V gene TRBV5-5 combines with J gene TRBJ2-7; 9 nucleotides align to TRBD1. Sequencing input: blood. The origin of this receptor is a woman aged 25-40 years in good health. The CDR3 DNA follows: TGTGCCAGCAGCCAAAGTAGTACAGGGACAGGGAAATTCTACGAGCAGTACTTC. The encoded protein is CASSQSSTGTGKFYEQYF. The entire variable domain, with the rest obtained from reference TRBV5-5 and TRBJ2-7, is as follows: DAGVTQSPTHLIKTRGQQVTLRCSPISGHKSVSWYQQVLGQGPQFIFQYYEKEERGRGNFPDRFSARQFPNYSSELNVNALLLGDSALYLCASSQSSTGTGKFYEQYFGPGTRLTVT.